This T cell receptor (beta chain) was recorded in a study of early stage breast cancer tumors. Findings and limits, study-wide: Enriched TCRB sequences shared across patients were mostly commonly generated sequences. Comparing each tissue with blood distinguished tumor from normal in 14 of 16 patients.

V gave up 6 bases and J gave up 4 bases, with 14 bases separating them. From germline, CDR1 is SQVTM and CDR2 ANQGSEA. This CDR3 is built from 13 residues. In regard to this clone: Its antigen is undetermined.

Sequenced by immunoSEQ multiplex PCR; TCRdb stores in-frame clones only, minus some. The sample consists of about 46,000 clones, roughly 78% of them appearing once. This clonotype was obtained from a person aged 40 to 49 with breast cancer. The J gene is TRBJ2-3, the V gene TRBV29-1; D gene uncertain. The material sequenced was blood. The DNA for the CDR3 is TGCAGCGTGGCCCCCGACAACGCAGATACGCAGTATTTT. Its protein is CSVAPDNADTQYF.